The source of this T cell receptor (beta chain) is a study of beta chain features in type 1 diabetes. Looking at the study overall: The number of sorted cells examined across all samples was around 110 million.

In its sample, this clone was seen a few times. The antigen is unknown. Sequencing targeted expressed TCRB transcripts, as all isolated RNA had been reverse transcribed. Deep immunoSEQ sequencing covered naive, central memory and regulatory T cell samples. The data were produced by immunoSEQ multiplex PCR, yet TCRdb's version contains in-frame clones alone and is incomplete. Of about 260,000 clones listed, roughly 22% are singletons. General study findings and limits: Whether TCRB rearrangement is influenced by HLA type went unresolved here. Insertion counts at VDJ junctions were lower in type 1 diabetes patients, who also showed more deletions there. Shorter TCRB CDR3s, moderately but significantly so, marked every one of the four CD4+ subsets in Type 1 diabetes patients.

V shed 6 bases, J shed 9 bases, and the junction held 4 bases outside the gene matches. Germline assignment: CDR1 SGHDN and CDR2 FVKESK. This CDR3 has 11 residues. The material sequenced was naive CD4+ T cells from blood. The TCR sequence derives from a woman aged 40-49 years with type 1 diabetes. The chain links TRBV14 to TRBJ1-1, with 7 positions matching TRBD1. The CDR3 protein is CASRRDRQAFF. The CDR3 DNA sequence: TGTGCCAGCAGGCGGGACAGACAAGCTTTCTTT.